These 18 T cell receptor beta chains were sequenced from one sample in a study of blood T cell repertoires in COVID-19. The protocol was immunoSEQ multiplex PCR, while the TCRdb copy is restricted to in-frame clones and leaves out a portion. In the table there are a few hundred thousand clones, roughly 90% of which are singletons. The source material was PBMCs or T cells enriched from blood (not recorded which). These receptors all stem from a woman aged 25 to 39 who had recovered from COVID-19.

The V gene is TRBV19, the J gene TRBJ1-3; D not certain. Germline V gene sequence: CDR1 LNHDA, CDR2 SQIVND (reference sequence). V lost 3 bases, J lost 2 bases, and 14 bases lay in between. The CDR3 length is 16 residues. In DNA form, the CDR3 reads TGTGCCAGTAGTATCGCCCGCCGAGGGACTGGAAACACCATATATTTT. Translated, it gives CASSIARRGTGNTIYF.

The gene calls are TRBV2 and TRBJ1-1, with D possibly being TRBD1 (5 bases). V lost 3 bases and J 2 bases, leaving 13 bases between the germline ends. Germline CDR1 SNHLY, CDR2 FYNNEI. CDR3 size: 15 residues. Here the CDR3 DNA reads TGTGCCAGCAGTGAGGTGGGCAGGGCAAACACTGAAGCTTTCTTT. This encodes CASSEVGRANTEAFF.

The chain combines TRBV30 with TRBJ1-2, with D maybe TRBD1 (6 bases). V lost 0 bases and J lost 4, with 21 bases in between. Germline loops: CDR1 GTSNPN, CDR2 SVGIG (reference sequence). The CDR3 covers 17 residues. This CDR3 reads CAWSVSSYGRGGYGYTF. As DNA, the CDR3 is TGTGCCTGGAGTGTATCATCGTATGGCAGGGGCGGCTATGGCTACACCTTC.

This clone has just one count. The V call is TRBV7-9, the J call TRBJ2-2, with a possible D match to TRBD1 (6 bases). Germline CDR1 SEHNR, CDR2 FQNEAQ (reference sequence). With 5 bases removed from V and 2 bases from J, the gap between germline ends came to 12 bases. There are 15 residues in the CDR3. CDR3 in DNA: TGTGCCAGCAGCCCCCGGGACATTAACACCGGGGAGCTGTTTTTT. Encoded protein: CASSPRDINTGELFF.

This chain joins TRBV27 and TRBJ1-6, with D perhaps matching TRBD1 (5 bases). The CDR3 sequence is 16 residues long. V lost 6 bases to trimming and J lost 0 bases, with 12 bases between them. Germline V gives CDR1 MNHEY, CDR2 SMNVEV (reference sequence). The CDR3 sequence is CASSAGRSSYNSPLHF. The CDR3 nucleotides read TGTGCCAGCAGCGCAGGGAGGAGCTCCTATAATTCACCCCTCCACTTT.

CDR3: CSASGWGTSGNTIYF. CDR3 coding DNA: TGCAGTGCTAGTGGGTGGGGGACTTCTGGAAACACCATATATTTT. This chain connects TRBV20-1 to TRBJ1-3; tentative D call: TRBD1 (5 bases). This CDR3 region has 15 residues. Trimming removed 3 bases at V and 1 base at J, with 13 bases between. Germline CDR1 DFQATT, CDR2 SNEGSKA (reference sequence).

The chain combines TRBV27 with TRBJ1-2; D is undetermined. Trimming took off 3 bases at V and 8 bases at J, with 16 bases between the two ends. This CDR3 has 14 amino acids. Germline V gives CDR1 MNHEY, CDR2 SMNVEV (reference sequence). CDR3: CASSFLYGSGGYTF. CDR3 coding DNA: TGTGCCAGCAGTTTCCTCTATGGGTCGGGGGGCTACACCTTC.

This chain uses TRBV4-3 with TRBJ2-3; TRBD2 is a possible D gene (5 bases). The germline V gene encodes CDR1 LGHNA and CDR2 YSLEER. The CDR3 loop spans 18 amino acids. Trimming took 0 bases from V and 6 from J, leaving 22 bases between them. CDR3 sequence: CASSQDLRGGRRDDTQYF. The CDR3 nucleotides read TGCGCCAGCAGCCAAGATCTTCGAGGAGGCCGCCGAGATGATACGCAGTATTTT.

In its sample, this clone was seen a few times. This chain connects TRBV28 to TRBJ2-7; 8 bases are a match to TRBD1. The CDR3 extends over 15 amino acids. V gave up 3 bases and J gave up 0 bases; unmatched junction bases: 4. The V gene's germline CDR1 is MDHEN and CDR2 SYDVKM. The chain's CDR3 is CASSFRDRGSYEQYF. In DNA, the CDR3 is TGTGCCAGCAGTTTTAGAGACAGGGGCTCCTACGAGCAGTACTTC.

This chain's CDR3 is CASSQGTVRRAYF. The DNA for the CDR3 is TGTGCCAGCAGCCAAGGCACCGTGAGGCGGGCGTACTTC. The genes are TRBV14 and TRBJ2-4; a possible D gene is TRBD2 (5 bases). The CDR3 length is 13 residues. Germline-derived CDR1 and CDR2 are SGHDN and FVKESK. Trimming cost V 1 base and J 15 bases, with 16 bases left between them. The entire variable domain, with the rest obtained from reference TRBV14 and TRBJ2-4, is as follows: EAGVTQFPSHSVIEKGQTVTLRCDPISGHDNLYWYRRVMGKEIKFLLHFVKESKQDESGMPNNRFLAERTGGTYSTLKVQPAELEDSGVYFCASSQGTVRRAYFGAGTRLSVL.

Comments on this clone: Compared with germline, one end of the junction differs, possibly owing to a read error. CDR3 region: CSVGQGTEELFF. The CDR3 nucleotides are TGCAGCGTGGGACAGGGAACCGAGGAGCTGTTTTTT. V usage is TRBV29-1 and J usage is TRBJ2-2; 9 bases line up with TRBD1. The CDR3 extends over 12 amino acids. The germline V gene encodes CDR1 SQVTM and CDR2 ANQGSEA.

The rearrangement joins TRBV7-6 to TRBJ2-3; 9 bases agree with TRBD2. After removal of 2 bases from V and 4 bases from J, the junction contained 13 bases not matched to a gene. Germline-derived CDR1 and CDR2 are SGHVS and FNYEAQ. The CDR3 totals 18 residues. The CDR3 reads CASSLRVRGRATPDTQYF. The CDR3 DNA is TGTGCCAGCAGCTTACGCGTGCGCGGGAGGGCCACCCCAGATACGCAGTATTTT.

The V gene is TRBV9, the J gene TRBJ1-5, with a tentative D call TRBD1 (5 bases). The length of the CDR3 is 15 residues. Germline V gives CDR1 SGDLS, CDR2 YYNGEE. The V end lost 0 bases, the J end lost 6 bases, and 13 bases lay between the germline ends. As DNA, the CDR3 is TGTGCCAGCAGCGTAGACGGGCAGGGAGGTCAGCCCCAGCATTTT. This sequence encodes CASSVDGQGGQPQHF.

The chain joins TRBV21-1 to TRBJ2-1; the table's TRBD1 call for D was not verified on the DNA. TRBV21-1 is classified as a pseudogene. The length of the CDR3 is 10 residues. The CDR3 DNA sequence: TGTGCCAGCAGCCTCAGGGAGCAGTTCTTC. Translating it yields CASSLREQFF.

The CDR3 reads CASSLVRGTGQDTQYF. Written as DNA, the CDR3 is TGTGCCAGCAGCTTAGTACGGGGGACAGGGCAAGATACGCAGTATTTT. The rearrangement uses TRBV7-2 and TRBJ2-3; TRBD1 matches at 9 bases. In germline, CDR1 is SGHTA, CDR2 FQGNSA. V trimming: 1 base; J trimming: 5 bases; junction bases outside the gene matches: 7. The CDR3 has 16 residues.

The chain joins TRBV28 to TRBJ1-2; D uncertain. Germline V CDR1 and CDR2: MDHEN, SYDVKM. The CDR3 is 12 amino acids. The V end lost 6 bases, the J end lost 1 base, and 6 bases lay between the germline ends. Written as DNA, the CDR3 is TGTGCCAGCAGATCGGGTAACTATGGCTACACCTTC. Encoded protein: CASRSGNYGYTF.

This rearrangement joins TRBV27 to TRBJ2-1; 8 nucleotides agree with TRBD2. V gave up 10 bases and J gave up 4 bases; unmatched junction bases: 15. This CDR3 region has 16 residues. Germline V gene lookup returns CDR1 MNHEY and CDR2 SMNVEV (reference sequence). CDR3: CATGAGGSIGYNEQFF. The CDR3 nucleotides read TGTGCCACCGGGGCGGGAGGTAGTATCGGATACAATGAGCAGTTCTTC.

This clone appeared a single time. V usage is TRBV4-3 and J usage is TRBJ2-1; unclear D gene. The CDR3 has 17 residues. Germline CDR1 and CDR2: LGHNA and YSLEER. Trimming took off 0 bases at V and 0 bases at J, with 12 bases between the two ends. The CDR3 bases are TGCGCCAGCAGCCAAGATCCCCCTCCGAGCTCCTACAATGAGCAGTTCTTC. As protein: CASSQDPPPSSYNEQFF.